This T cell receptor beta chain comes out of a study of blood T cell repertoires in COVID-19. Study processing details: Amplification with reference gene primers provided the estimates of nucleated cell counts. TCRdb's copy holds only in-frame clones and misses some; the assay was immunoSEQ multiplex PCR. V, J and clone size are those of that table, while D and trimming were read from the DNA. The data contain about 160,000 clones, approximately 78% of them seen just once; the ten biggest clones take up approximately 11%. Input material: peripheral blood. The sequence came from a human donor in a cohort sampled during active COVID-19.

CDR3 bases: TGCGCCAGCAGCTTCGCAGGCCGGAACACTGAAGCTTTCTTT. Translated: CASSFAGRNTEAFF. This sequence joins TRBV5-1 and TRBJ1-1; D is unresolved. The CDR3 covers 14 residues. Germline V lookup: CDR1 SGHRS, CDR2 YFSETQ. V lost 2 bases and J 1 base, leaving 9 bases between the germline ends. Combining the CDR3 with reference TRBV5-1 and TRBJ1-1 gives the whole variable domain KAGVTQTPRYLIKTRGQQVTLSCSPISGHRSVSWYQQTPGQGLQFLFEYFSETQRNKGNFPGRFSGRQFSNSRSEMNVSTLELGDSALYLCASSFAGRNTEAFFGQGTRLTVV.